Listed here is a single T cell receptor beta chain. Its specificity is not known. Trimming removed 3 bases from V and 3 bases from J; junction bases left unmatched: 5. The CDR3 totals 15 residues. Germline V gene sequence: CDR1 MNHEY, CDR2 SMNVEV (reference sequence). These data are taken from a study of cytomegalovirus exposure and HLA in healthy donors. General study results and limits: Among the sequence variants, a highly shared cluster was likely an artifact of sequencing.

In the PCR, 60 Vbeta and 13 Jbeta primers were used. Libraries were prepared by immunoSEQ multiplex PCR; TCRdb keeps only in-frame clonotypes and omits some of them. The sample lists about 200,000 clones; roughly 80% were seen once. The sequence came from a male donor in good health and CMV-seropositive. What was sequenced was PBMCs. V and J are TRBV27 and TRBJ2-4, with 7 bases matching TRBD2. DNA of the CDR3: TGTGCCAGCAGTTTGGGGGGGTTGGGCAAAAACATTCAGTACTTC. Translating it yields CASSLGGLGKNIQYF.